This T cell receptor beta chain was sequenced in a study of blood T cell repertoires in COVID-19. V was clipped by 6 bases and J by 5 bases, with 8 bases between them. This CDR3 spans 11 amino acids. Repertoires were generated with immunoSEQ multiplex PCR, while TCRdb's copy carries only in-frame clones and drops some. This sample has about 230,000 clones; more than 75% occur once, and the top ten carry around a tenth. Sequencing was carried out using peripheral blood. The chain links TRBV12-3 or TRBV12-4 to TRBJ2-7; D gene ambiguous. The clonotype was recovered from a man aged 50 to 59 with COVID-19, enrolled during active disease. The CDR3 is CASSLRHEQYF. The CDR3 nucleotides are TGTGCCAGCAGCCTACGTCACGAGCAGTACTTC.